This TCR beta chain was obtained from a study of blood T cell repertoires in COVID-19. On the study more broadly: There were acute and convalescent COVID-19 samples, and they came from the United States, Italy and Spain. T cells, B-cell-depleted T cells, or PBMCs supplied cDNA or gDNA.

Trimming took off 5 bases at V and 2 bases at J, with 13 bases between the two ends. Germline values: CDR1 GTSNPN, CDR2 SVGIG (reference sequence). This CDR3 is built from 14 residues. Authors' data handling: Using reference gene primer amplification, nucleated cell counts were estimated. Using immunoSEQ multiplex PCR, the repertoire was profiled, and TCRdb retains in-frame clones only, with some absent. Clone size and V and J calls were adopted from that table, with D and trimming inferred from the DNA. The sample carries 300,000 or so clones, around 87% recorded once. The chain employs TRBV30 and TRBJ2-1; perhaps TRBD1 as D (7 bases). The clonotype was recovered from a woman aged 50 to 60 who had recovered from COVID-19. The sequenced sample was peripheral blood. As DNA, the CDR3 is TGTGCCTGGCAGGGGGGCCGCACCTACAATGAGCAGTTCTTC. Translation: CAWQGGRTYNEQFF.